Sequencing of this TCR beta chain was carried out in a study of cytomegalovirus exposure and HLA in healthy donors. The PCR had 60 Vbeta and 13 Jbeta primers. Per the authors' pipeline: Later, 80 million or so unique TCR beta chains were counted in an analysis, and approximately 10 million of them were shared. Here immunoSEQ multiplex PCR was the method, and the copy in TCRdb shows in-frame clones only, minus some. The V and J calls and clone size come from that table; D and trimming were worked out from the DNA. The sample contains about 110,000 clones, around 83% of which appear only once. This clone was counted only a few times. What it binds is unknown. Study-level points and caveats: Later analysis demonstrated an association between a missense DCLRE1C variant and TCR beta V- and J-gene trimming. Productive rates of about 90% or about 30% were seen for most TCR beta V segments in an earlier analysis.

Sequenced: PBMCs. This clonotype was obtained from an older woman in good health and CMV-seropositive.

DNA of the CDR3: TGTGCCAGCAGAACCGGGACAGATTACAATGAGCAGTTCTTC. Protein product: CASRTGTDYNEQFF. The chain recombines TRBV6-5 with TRBJ2-1; TRBD1 matches at 7 bases. The CDR3 is 14 amino acids. Germline CDR1 reads MNHEY; CDR2 reads SVGAGI. J gave up 4 bases and V 6 bases, and 6 bases lay outside the gene matches.